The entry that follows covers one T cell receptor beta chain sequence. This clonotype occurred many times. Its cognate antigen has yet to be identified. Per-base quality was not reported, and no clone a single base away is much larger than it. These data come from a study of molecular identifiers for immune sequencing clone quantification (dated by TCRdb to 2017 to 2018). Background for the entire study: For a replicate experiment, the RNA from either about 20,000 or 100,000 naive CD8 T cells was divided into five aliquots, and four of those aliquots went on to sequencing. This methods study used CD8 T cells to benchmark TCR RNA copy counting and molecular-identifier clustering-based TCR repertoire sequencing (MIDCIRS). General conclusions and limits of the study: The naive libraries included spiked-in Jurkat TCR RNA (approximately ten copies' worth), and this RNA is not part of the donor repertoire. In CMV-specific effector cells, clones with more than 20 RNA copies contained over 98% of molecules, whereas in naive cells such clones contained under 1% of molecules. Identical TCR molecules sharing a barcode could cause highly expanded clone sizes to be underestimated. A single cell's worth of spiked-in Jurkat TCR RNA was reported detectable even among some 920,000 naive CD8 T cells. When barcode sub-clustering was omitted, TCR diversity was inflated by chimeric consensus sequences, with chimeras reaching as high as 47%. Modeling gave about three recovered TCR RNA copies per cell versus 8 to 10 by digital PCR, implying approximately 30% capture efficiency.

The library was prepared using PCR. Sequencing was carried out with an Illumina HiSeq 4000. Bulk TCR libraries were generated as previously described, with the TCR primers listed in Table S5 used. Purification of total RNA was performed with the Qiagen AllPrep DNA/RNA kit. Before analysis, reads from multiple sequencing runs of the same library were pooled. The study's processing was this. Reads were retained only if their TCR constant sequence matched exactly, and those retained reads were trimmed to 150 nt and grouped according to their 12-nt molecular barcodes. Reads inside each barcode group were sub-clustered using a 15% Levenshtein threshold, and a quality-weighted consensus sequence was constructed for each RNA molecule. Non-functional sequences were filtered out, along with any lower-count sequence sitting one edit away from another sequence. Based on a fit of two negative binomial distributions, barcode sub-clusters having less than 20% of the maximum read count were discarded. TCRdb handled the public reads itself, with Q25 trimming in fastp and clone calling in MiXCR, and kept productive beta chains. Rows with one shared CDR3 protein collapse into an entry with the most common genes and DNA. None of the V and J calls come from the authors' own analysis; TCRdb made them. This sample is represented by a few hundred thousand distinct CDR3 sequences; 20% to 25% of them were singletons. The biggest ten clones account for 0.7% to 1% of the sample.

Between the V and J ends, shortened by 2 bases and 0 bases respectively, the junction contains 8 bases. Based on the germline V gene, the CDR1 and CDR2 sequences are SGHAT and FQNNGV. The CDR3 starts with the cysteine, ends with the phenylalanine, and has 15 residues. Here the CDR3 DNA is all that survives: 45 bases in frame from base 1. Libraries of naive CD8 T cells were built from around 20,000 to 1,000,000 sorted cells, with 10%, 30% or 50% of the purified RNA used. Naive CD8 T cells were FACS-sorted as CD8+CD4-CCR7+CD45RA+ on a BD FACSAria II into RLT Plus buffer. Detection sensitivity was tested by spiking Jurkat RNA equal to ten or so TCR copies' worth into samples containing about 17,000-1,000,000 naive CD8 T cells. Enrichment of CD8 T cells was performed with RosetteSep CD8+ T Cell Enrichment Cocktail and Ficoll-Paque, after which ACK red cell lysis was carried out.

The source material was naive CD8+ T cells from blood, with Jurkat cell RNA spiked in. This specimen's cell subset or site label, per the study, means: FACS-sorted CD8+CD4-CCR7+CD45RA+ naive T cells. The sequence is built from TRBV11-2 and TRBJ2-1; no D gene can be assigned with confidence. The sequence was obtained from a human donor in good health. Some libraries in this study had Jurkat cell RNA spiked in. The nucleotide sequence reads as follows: TGTGCCAGCAGCTTATTGGGTAACTCCTACAATGAGCAGTTCTTC. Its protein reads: CASSLLGNSYNEQFF.